The source of this T cell receptor (beta chain) is a study of T cells in Graves' hyperthyroidism and ophthalmopathy. Study in general: Peripheral blood collection took place at initial diagnosis, before any treatment.

It was RNA transcripts that yielded the amplified TCR beta CDR3 regions. The HTBI set primed first-round TCR CDR3 RT-PCR. TCRdb called the multiplex PCR reads again in MiXCR, with one record for every CDR3 protein. The table lists 550,000 to 800,000 distinct CDR3 sequences, around a sixth of them singletons, with 15% to 18% in the top ten. This clonotype was picked up many times. Over 18 months, lack of ophthalmopathy progression marked Graves' hyperthyroidism as stable. The study enrolled patients aged 18 to 65 with newly diagnosed hyperthyroidism of under 2 months' duration. Based on clinical symptoms, serum thyroxine and TRAb, thyroid ultrasound and orbital computed tomography, diagnoses were reached. Germline assignment: CDR1 DFQATT and CDR2 SNEGSKA (reference sequence). This CDR3 has 15 residues. V was cut by 0 bases and J by 0 bases, with 9 bases left in between.

The sequenced sample consisted of blood. The rearrangement uses TRBV20-1 and TRBJ2-1; D perhaps matches TRBD2 (6 bases). The TCR originated in a man over 45 with Graves' hyperthyroidism. In nucleotides, the CDR3 is TGCAGTGCTAGAGAGGCGGGAAGCTCCTACAATGAGCAGTTCTTC. It codes for CSAREAGSSYNEQFF.